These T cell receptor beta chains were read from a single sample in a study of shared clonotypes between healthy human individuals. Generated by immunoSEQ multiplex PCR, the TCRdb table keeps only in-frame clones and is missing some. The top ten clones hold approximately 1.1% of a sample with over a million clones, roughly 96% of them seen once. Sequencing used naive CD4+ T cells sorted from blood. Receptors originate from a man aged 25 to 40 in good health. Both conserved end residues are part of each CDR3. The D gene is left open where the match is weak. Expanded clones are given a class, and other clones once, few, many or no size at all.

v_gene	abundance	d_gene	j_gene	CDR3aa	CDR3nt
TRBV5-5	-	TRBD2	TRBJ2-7	CASSLSLAGIYEQYF	TGTGCCAGCAGCTTGTCTCTAGCGGGAATCTACGAGCAGTACTTC
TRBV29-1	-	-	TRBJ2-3	CSVEHPGTKKTDTQYF	TGCAGCGTTGAACATCCCGGGACAAAGAAAACAGATACGCAGTATTTT
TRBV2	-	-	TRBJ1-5	CASSDGQLYQPQHF	TGTGCCAGCAGTGATGGGCAGTTGTATCAGCCCCAGCATTTT
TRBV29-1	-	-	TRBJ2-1	CSVSGSYTNEQFF	TGCAGCGTTTCGGGGTCCTATACCAATGAGCAGTTCTTC
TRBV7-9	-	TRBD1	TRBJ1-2	CASSLAGAGGARRGYTF	TGTGCCAGCAGCTTAGCCGGGGCAGGGGGCGCGAGGCGGGGCTACACCTTC
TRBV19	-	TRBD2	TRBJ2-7	CASSLGLGNYEQYF	TGTGCCAGTAGTCTCGGACTAGGGAACTACGAGCAGTACTTC
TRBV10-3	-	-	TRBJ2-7	CAISESGSGLYEQYF	TGTGCCATCAGTGAGTCGGGGTCTGGTCTTTACGAGCAGTACTTC
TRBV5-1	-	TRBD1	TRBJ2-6	CASSGGTGALGSGANVLTF	TGCGCCAGCAGCGGAGGGACAGGGGCCTTGGGCTCTGGGGCCAACGTCCTGACTTTC
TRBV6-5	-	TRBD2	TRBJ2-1	CASRSTSHEQFF	TGTGCCAGCAGGTCGACTAGCCATGAGCAGTTCTTC
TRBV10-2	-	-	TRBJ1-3	CASSESPSSGNTIYF	TGCGCCAGCAGTGAGTCGCCCAGCTCTGGAAACACCATATATTTT
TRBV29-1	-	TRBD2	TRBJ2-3	CSVTSGSFGDTQYF	TGCAGCGTTACTAGCGGGAGTTTCGGAGATACGCAGTATTTT
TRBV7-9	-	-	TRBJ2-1	CASSLASSNEQFF	TGTGCCAGCAGCTTAGCGTCCTCGAATGAGCAGTTCTTC
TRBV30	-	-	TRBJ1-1	CAWSPNPTDGENTEAFF	TGTGCCTGGAGCCCAAACCCCACAGACGGGGAGAACACTGAAGCTTTCTTT
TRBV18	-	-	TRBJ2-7	CASSRGGTDEQYF	TGTGCCAGCTCACGGGGTGGGACGGACGAGCAGTACTTC
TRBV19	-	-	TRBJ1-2	CASSEQVFYYGYTF	TGTGCCAGTAGTGAACAGGTGTTTTACTATGGCTACACCTTC
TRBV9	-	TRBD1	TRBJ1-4	CASSVGTGGKEKLFF	TGTGCCAGCAGCGTAGGGACAGGGGGCAAAGAAAAACTGTTTTTT
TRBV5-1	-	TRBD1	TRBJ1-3	CASSRDRGPRGNTIYF	TGCGCCAGCAGCCGGGACAGGGGCCCGAGGGGAAACACCATATATTTT
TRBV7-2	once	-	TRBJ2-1	CASSWGFFVSNEQFF	TGTGCCAGCAGCTGGGGGTTTTTTGTTTCGAATGAGCAGTTCTTC
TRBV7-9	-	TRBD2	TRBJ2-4	CASSLAGWAGGSKNIQYF	TGTGCCAGCAGCTTAGCCGGTTGGGCCGGGGGGAGCAAAAACATTCAGTACTTC
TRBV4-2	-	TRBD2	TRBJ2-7	CASSRGIPLNRAGGTYEQYF	TGTGCCAGCAGCCGCGGGATTCCTTTGAATAGGGCGGGGGGCACCTACGAGCAGTACTTC
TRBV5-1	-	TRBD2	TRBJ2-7	CASSLVVAGSSYEQYF	TGCGCCAGCAGCTTGGTGGTAGCGGGGAGCTCCTACGAGCAGTACTTC
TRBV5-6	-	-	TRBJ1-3	CASSLLTLPTGNTIYF	TGTGCCAGCAGCTTGTTAACCTTACCAACTGGAAACACCATATATTTT
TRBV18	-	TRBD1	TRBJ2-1	CASRGTGPNEQFF	TGTGCCAGCAGAGGGACAGGGCCGAATGAGCAGTTCTTC
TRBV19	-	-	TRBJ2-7	CASRYLGEQYF	TGTGCCAGTAGGTATCTTGGCGAGCAGTACTTC
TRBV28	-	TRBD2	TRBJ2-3	CASTPAGVLPDTQYF	TGTGCCAGCACCCCAGCGGGAGTTCTACCGGATACGCAGTATTTT
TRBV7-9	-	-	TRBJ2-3	CASSARGLSTDTQYF	TGTGCCAGCAGCGCGAGGGGTCTTAGCACAGATACGCAGTATTTT
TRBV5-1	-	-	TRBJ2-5	CASSFVRRETQYF	TGCGCCAGCAGCTTTGTCAGGCGGGAGACCCAGTACTTC
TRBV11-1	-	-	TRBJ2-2	CASSLVGSGTGELFF	TGTGCCAGCAGCTTAGTCGGGAGCGGCACCGGGGAGCTGTTTTTT
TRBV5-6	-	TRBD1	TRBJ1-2	CASSLGQANYGYTF	TGTGCCAGCAGCCTGGGACAGGCAAACTATGGCTACACCTTC
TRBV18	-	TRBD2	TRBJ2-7	CASSPATSGTYEQYF	TGTGCCAGCTCCCCAGCGACTAGCGGGACCTACGAGCAGTACTTC
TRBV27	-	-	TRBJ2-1	CASSLARVHEQFF	TGTGCCAGCAGTCTTGCCCGGGTCCATGAGCAGTTCTTC
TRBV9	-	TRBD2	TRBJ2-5	CARSVTGRSGVRGETQYF	TGTGCCCGCAGCGTAACCGGGCGGTCGGGGGTGCGGGGGGAGACCCAGTACTTC
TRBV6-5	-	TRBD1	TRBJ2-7	CASSPGTASPYEQYF	TGTGCCAGCAGTCCGGGGACAGCTTCCCCCTACGAGCAGTACTTC
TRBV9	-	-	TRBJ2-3	CASSVSPQGTDTQYF	TGTGCCAGCAGCGTAAGTCCCCAGGGCACAGATACGCAGTATTTT
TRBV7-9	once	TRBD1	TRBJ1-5	CASSPGWTGGGNQPQHF	TGTGCCAGCAGCCCGGGCTGGACAGGGGGCGGTAATCAGCCCCAGCATTTT
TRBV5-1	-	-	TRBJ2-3	CASSPHDTDTQYF	TGCGCCAGCAGCCCACACGACACAGATACGCAGTATTTT
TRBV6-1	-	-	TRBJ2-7	CASSEADYEQYF	TGTGCCAGCAGTGAAGCGGACTACGAGCAGTACTTC
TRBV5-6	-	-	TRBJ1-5	CASSLAGRNQPQHF	TGTGCCAGCAGCTTGGCAGGACGAAATCAGCCCCAGCATTTT
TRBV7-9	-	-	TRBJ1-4	CASSLIGNEKLFF	TGTGCCAGCAGCTTAATTGGTAACGAAAAACTGTTTTTT
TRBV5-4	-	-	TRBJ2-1	CASSVQANEQFF	TGTGCCAGCAGCGTACAGGCCAATGAGCAGTTCTTC
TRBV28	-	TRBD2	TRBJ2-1	CASRVAGGPGNEQFF	TGTGCCAGCAGAGTAGCGGGAGGGCCGGGGAATGAGCAGTTCTTC
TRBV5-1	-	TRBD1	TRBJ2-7	CASSLEQGTYEQYF	TGCGCCAGCAGCTTGGAACAGGGGACCTACGAGCAGTACTTC
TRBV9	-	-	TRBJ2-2	CASSVGGTSNTGELFF	TGTGCCAGCAGCGTAGGTGGGACTTCGAACACCGGGGAGCTGTTTTTT
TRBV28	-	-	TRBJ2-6	CASSLVGLSGANVLTF	TGTGCCAGCAGTTTGGTAGGACTCTCTGGGGCCAACGTCCTGACTTTC
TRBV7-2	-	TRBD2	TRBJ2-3	CASSTVAGTGTDTQYF	TGTGCCAGCAGCACAGTAGCGGGAACTGGCACAGATACGCAGTATTTT
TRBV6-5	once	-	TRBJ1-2	CASSYVSLGDNYGYTF	TGTGCCAGCAGTTACGTCAGCCTGGGCGATAACTATGGCTACACCTTC
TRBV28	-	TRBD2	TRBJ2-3	CASAMGLAGVGDTQYF	TGTGCCAGCGCAATGGGACTAGCGGGAGTCGGAGATACGCAGTATTTT
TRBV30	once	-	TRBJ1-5	CAWSGGQLSQPQHF	TGTGCCTGGAGCGGAGGACAGTTATCTCAGCCCCAGCATTTT
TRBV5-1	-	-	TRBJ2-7	CASSTLGGLLDPGEQYF	TGCGCCAGCAGCACCCTGGGGGGCCTTCTCGATCCGGGGGAGCAGTACTTC
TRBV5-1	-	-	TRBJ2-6	CASSSDFSGANVLTF	TGCGCCAGCAGCTCCGACTTCTCTGGGGCCAACGTCCTGACTTTC
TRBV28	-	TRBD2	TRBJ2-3	CASTTSAITDTQYF	TGTGCCAGCACCACTAGCGCCATCACAGATACGCAGTATTTT
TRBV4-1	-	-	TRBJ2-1	CASSHPRYNEQFF	TGCGCCAGCAGCCACCCACGGTACAATGAGCAGTTCTTC
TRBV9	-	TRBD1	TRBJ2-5	CASSGPGGGETQYF	TGTGCCAGCAGCGGCCCAGGGGGCGGAGAGACCCAGTACTTC
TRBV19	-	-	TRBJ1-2	CASSPPPPGYGYTF	TGTGCCAGTAGTCCCCCGCCCCCAGGGTATGGCTACACCTTC